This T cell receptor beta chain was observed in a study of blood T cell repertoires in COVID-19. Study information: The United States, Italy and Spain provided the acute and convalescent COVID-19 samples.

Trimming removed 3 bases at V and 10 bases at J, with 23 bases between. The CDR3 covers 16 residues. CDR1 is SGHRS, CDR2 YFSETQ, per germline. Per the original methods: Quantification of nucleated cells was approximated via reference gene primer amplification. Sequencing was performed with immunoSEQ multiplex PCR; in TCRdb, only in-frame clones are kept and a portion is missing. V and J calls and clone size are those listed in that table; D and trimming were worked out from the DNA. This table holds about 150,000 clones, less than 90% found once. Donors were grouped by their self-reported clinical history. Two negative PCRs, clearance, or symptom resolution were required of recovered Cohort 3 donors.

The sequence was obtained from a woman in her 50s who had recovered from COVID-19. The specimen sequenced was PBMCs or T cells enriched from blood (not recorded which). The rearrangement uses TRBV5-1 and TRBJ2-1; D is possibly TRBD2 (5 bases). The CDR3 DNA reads TGCGCCAGCAGCTCAGCGTTGGACTCCCTGGCGAGCGAGCAGTTCTTC. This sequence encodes CASSSALDSLASEQFF.